This TCR beta chain was captured by sequencing in a study of beta chain features in type 1 diabetes. Points from the study as a whole: Shorter TCRB CDR3s, moderately but significantly so, were found in Type 1 diabetes patients in all four CD4+ subsets.

The sequenced template was cDNA made from the entire isolated RNA. Sequenced by immunoSEQ multiplex PCR; TCRdb stores in-frame clones only, minus some. The top ten hold around 0.013% of the sample, which has a few hundred thousand clones, around 25% seen once. Worth noting for this clone: Its antigen is currently unknown.

The sample was naive CD4+ T cells from blood. This TCR was recovered from a woman aged 30 to 39 with type 1 diabetes.

CDR3 sequence: CASSWTSGSEDETQYF. The CDR3 DNA sequence: TGTGCCAGCAGTTGGACTAGCGGGAGTGAGGATGAGACCCAGTACTTC. The rearrangement uses TRBV27 and TRBJ2-5; 13 bases are a match to TRBD2. V shed 4 bases and J 5 bases; nucleotides not matched to a gene: 7. Germline V gene data show CDR1 as MNHEY and CDR2 as SMNVEV (reference sequence). The CDR3 has 16 residues.